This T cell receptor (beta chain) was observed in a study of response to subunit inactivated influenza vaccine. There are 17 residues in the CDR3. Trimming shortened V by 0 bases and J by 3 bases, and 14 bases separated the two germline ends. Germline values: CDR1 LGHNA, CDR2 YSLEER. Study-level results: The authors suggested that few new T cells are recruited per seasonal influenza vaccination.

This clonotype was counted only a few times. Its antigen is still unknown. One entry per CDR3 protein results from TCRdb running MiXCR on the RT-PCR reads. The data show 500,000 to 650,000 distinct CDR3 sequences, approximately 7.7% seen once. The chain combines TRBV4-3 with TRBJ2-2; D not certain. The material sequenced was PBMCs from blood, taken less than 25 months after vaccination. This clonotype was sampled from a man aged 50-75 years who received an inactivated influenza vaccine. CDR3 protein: CASSQDGLRKYTGELFF. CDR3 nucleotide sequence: TGCGCCAGCAGCCAAGACGGCTTGCGGAAGTACACCGGGGAGCTGTTTTTT.